This entry lists 26 T cell receptor beta chains sequenced from one sample in a study of blood T cell repertoires in COVID-19. Produced via immunoSEQ multiplex PCR; TCRdb's table is partial and in-frame only. This repertoire shows almost 250,000 clones, more than 85% found once; its top ten account for approximately 4.2%. Sequenced input: PBMCs or T cells enriched from blood (not recorded which). These receptors originate from a young woman who had recovered from COVID-19.

The rearrangement uses TRBV19 and TRBJ2-3, with D perhaps matching TRBD1 (6 bases). The germline CDR1 and CDR2 sequences are LNHDA and SQIVND (reference sequence). Trimming left V 7 bases short and J 4 bases short, with 15 bases between. This CDR3 region has 14 residues. CDR3 amino acids: CASTPWGPPDTQYF. The CDR3 bases are TGTGCCAGTACCCCCTGGGGGCCCCCAGATACGCAGTATTTT.

V usage is TRBV27 and J usage is TRBJ1-2; D is uncertain. The CDR3 totals 15 residues. Trimming removed 7 bases at V and 4 bases at J, with 19 bases between. The V gene's germline CDR1 is MNHEY and CDR2 SMNVEV (reference sequence). The CDR3 nucleotides are TGTGCCAGCATGCTCTCTCCCCAGGCAAGCTATGGCTACACCTTC. This gives the protein CASMLSPQASYGYTF.

This clone appeared once. The V gene is TRBV10-3, the J gene TRBJ1-1, with D uncertain. The length of the CDR3 is 13 residues. V was pared by 3 bases and J by 0 bases, with 5 bases between. Germline-derived CDR1 and CDR2 are ENHRY and SYGVKD. In DNA form, the CDR3 reads TGTGCCATCAGTGACACTTTGAACACTGAAGCTTTCTTT. This translates into CAISDTLNTEAFF.

The chain recombines TRBV10-2 with TRBJ1-5, with D possibly matching TRBD1 (6 bases). Trimming left V 4 bases short and J 0 bases short, with 10 bases between. The CDR3 has 15 amino acids. Germline lookup yields CDR1 WSHSY and CDR2 SAAADI. The CDR3 DNA sequence: TGCGCCAGCAGTGGTACAGGGAATAGCAATCAGCCCCAGCATTTT. Its translation: CASSGTGNSNQPQHF.

J is TRBJ2-1 and V is TRBV7-3; TRBD2 might be the D (7 bases). Germline-derived CDR1 and CDR2 are SGHTA and FQGTGA. CDR3 length equals 14 residues. The V end lost 5 bases, the J end lost 8 bases, and 16 bases lay between the germline ends. The CDR3 DNA reads as TGTGCCAGCAGCCCCGGGACTAACAGGGATGAGCAGTTCTTC. Encoded protein: CASSPGTNRDEQFF.

In its sample, this clone was seen once. This chain links TRBV28 with TRBJ2-1; D is possibly TRBD1 (6 bases). Germline V lookup: CDR1 MDHEN, CDR2 SYDVKM. The V end lost 6 bases, the J end lost 4 bases, and 16 bases lay between the germline ends. The CDR3 covers 15 residues. Here the CDR3 DNA reads TGTGCCAGCAGGACAGGAACACTGGGATACAATGAGCAGTTCTTC. Translating it yields CASRTGTLGYNEQFF.

The V call is TRBV5-1, the J call TRBJ2-7, with D possibly matching TRBD1 (5 bases). Germline assignment: CDR1 SGHRS and CDR2 YFSETQ. V gave up 4 bases and J gave up 4 bases, with 9 bases separating them. CDR3 length equals 12 residues. The CDR3 reads CASSIQGYEQYF. CDR3 DNA sequence: TGCGCCAGCAGCATTCAGGGTTACGAGCAGTACTTC. Drawing the rest from reference TRBV5-1 and TRBJ2-7, the complete variable domain is KAGVTQTPRYLIKTRGQQVTLSCSPISGHRSVSWYQQTPGQGLQFLFEYFSETQRNKGNFPGRFSGRQFSNSRSEMNVSTLELGDSALYLCASSIQGYEQYFGPGTRLTVT.

A single count supports this clone. The gene calls are TRBV25-1 and TRBJ1-2; D call uncertain. Germline V lookup: CDR1 MGHDK, CDR2 SYGVNS. Trimming took 2 bases from V and 2 from J, leaving 9 bases between them. CDR3 length equals 14 residues. The DNA of the CDR3 is TGTGCCAGCAGTGAAAAGGGAGCCAACTATGGCTACACCTTC. Amino acid sequence: CASSEKGANYGYTF.

The chain links TRBV19 to TRBJ2-3; 7 bases agree with TRBD1. Germline V lookup: CDR1 LNHDA, CDR2 SQIVND (reference sequence). With V trimmed by 1 base and J by 2 bases, 3 bases remained unmatched. The CDR3 consists of 15 residues. CDR3 sequence (DNA): TGTGCCAGTAGTATAGGGGGACAGTTCACAGATACGCAGTATTTT. Translated: CASSIGGQFTDTQYF.

This rearrangement joins TRBV15 to TRBJ2-3; 10 positions match TRBD2. The CDR3 extends over 16 amino acids. V shed 3 bases, J shed 0 bases, and the junction held 3 bases outside the gene matches. Germline CDR1 is LNHNV and CDR2 is YYDKDF (reference sequence). This CDR3 is CATSRGTSASTDTQYF. DNA of the CDR3: TGTGCCACCAGCAGGGGGACTAGCGCGAGCACAGATACGCAGTATTTT. Filled out from reference TRBV15 and TRBJ2-3, the complete variable domain reads DAMVIQNPRYQVTQFGKPVTLSCSQTLNHNVMYWYQQKSSQAPKLLFHYYDKDFNNEADTPDNFQSRRPNTSFCFLDIRSPGLGDTAMYLCATSRGTSASTDTQYFGPGTRLTVL.

The V gene is TRBV27, the J gene TRBJ1-2, with 9 positions matching TRBD1. V shed 6 bases, J shed 6 bases, and the junction held 11 bases outside the gene matches. CDR1 and CDR2 (germline): MNHEY, SMNVEV (reference sequence). The CDR3 totals 15 residues. The CDR3 region has the DNA TGTGCCAGCAGCATACAGGGGGCGTCCATTAATGGCTACACCTTC. Translated, it gives CASSIQGASINGYTF.

This clone was seen a handful of times. The J gene is TRBJ2-7, the V gene TRBV7-8, with TRBD2 matching 15 bases. The CDR3 length is 18 residues. Germline V gives CDR1 SGHVS, CDR2 FQNEAQ. Losses at the gene ends were 5 bases for V and 3 bases for J; bases not matched to a gene: 11. The chain's CDR3 is CASSPDWTSGRASYEQYF. In DNA form, the CDR3 reads TGTGCCAGCAGCCCCGATTGGACTAGCGGGAGGGCCAGCTACGAGCAGTACTTC. The whole variable domain, filled in from reference TRBV7-8 and TRBJ2-7, reads GAGVSQSPRYKVAKRGQDVALRCDPISGHVSLFWYQQALGQGPEFLTYFQNEAQLDKSGLPSDRFFAERPEGSVSTLKIQRTQQEDSAVYLCASSPDWTSGRASYEQYFGPGTRLTVT.

This clone showed up just a few times. The V and J genes are TRBV27 and TRBJ2-7, with TRBD2 matching over 13 bases. The CDR3 loop spans 17 amino acids. Germline CDR1 MNHEY, CDR2 SMNVEV (reference sequence). V was clipped by 2 bases and J by 3 bases; unmatched bases: 7. The CDR3 protein is CASSLRWTSGSLYEQYF. DNA for the CDR3: TGTGCCAGCAGTTTAAGATGGACTAGCGGGAGCCTCTACGAGCAGTACTTC.

The chain uses TRBV6-5 and TRBJ1-1; perhaps TRBD1 as D (6 bases). CDR3 length: 11 amino acids. CDR1 and CDR2 from the germline V gene are MNHEY and SVGAGI. The V end was cut by 6 bases, the J end by 7 bases, with 9 bases between. CDR3 sequence: CASRQGSEAFF. DNA for the CDR3: TGTGCCAGCAGACAGGGAAGTGAAGCTTTCTTT.

The chain links TRBV5-4 to TRBJ2-5, with TRBD2 matching over 8 bases. Germline assignment: CDR1 SGHNT and CDR2 YYREEE (reference sequence). Losses at the gene ends were 1 base for V and 1 base for J; bases not matched to a gene: 6. The CDR3 is 16 amino acids. The CDR3 region is CASSLSGGRTQETQYF. For the CDR3, the DNA is TGTGCCAGCAGCTTGTCGGGCGGGAGGACCCAAGAGACCCAGTACTTC.

The chain couples TRBV29-1 to TRBJ1-5, with D maybe TRBD1 (6 bases). The CDR3 consists of 13 residues. V lost 4 bases and J 7 bases, leaving 14 bases between the germline ends. CDR1 and CDR2 from the germline V gene are SQVTM and ANQGSEA. The CDR3 region has the DNA TGCAGCGTTGTTTGGGGGCCGGGGCAGCCCCAGCATTTT. Translation: CSVVWGPGQPQHF.

The chain employs TRBV18 and TRBJ2-7; no reliable D call. CDR1 is KGHSH, CDR2 LQKENI, per germline. Between the trimmed V and J ends, which lost 4 bases and 0 bases, there was a span of 4 bases. The CDR3 extends over 12 amino acids. Here the CDR3 DNA reads TGTGCCAGCTCACTCAGCTCCTACGAGCAGTACTTC. It yields the protein CASSLSSYEQYF. Together with reference TRBV18 and TRBJ2-7, the CDR3 gives the full variable domain: NAGVMQNPRHLVRRRGQEARLRCSPMKGHSHVYWYRQLPEEGLKFMVYLQKENIIDESGMPKERFSAEFPKEGPSILRIQQVVRGDSAAYFCASSLSSYEQYFGPGTRLTVT.

V and J are TRBV6-5 and TRBJ2-1; D is uncertain. The CDR3 is made up of 11 amino acids. The V and J ends lost 6 bases and 5 bases respectively, with 5 bases between them. In germline, CDR1 is MNHEY, CDR2 SVGAGI. CDR3 loop: CASRSNNEQFF. CDR3 nucleotide sequence: TGTGCCAGCAGATCAAACAATGAGCAGTTCTTC.

Here the CDR3 DNA reads TGTGCCAGCAGTACCGGACAGCGTGATGGCTACACCTTC. Protein sequence: CASSTGQRDGYTF. The chain has TRBV2 and TRBJ1-2, with TRBD1 as a possible D gene (6 bases). V lost 5 bases, J lost 6 bases, and 13 bases lay in between. The CDR3 has 13 residues. The germline gives CDR1 SNHLY, CDR2 FYNNEI.

This rearrangement joins TRBV30 to TRBJ2-5; 11 bases fit TRBD2. Germline lookup yields CDR1 GTSNPN and CDR2 SVGIG (reference sequence). Germline trimming cut 2 bases from V and 1 base from J; bases unmatched to any gene: 6. CDR3 size: 16 residues. CDR3: CAWSMGTSGLQETQYF. CDR3 nucleotides: TGTGCCTGGAGTATGGGGACTAGCGGACTCCAAGAGACCCAGTACTTC. Together with reference TRBV30 and TRBJ2-5, the CDR3 gives the full variable domain: SQTIHQWPATLVQPVGSPLSLECTVEGTSNPNLYWYRQAAGRGLQLLFYSVGIGQISSEVPQNLSASRPQDRQFILSSKKLLLSDSGFYLCAWSMGTSGLQETQYFGPGTRLLVL.

The chain recombines TRBV4-3 with TRBJ2-1; the match to TRBD1 covers 7 bases. This CDR3 has 16 amino acids. The junction had 15 bases not matched to a gene; V was cut back by 7 bases and J by 6 bases. Germline V gives CDR1 LGHNA, CDR2 YSLEER. CDR3 sequence (DNA): TGCGCCAGCAAGCATTTCGCCGACAGGGAATTCAATGAGCAGTTCTTC. Translated: CASKHFADREFNEQFF.

The chain recombines TRBV29-1 with TRBJ2-3, with D possibly TRBD2 on 5 matching bases. V lost 3 bases to trimming and J lost 6 bases, with 13 bases between them. Germline CDR1 reads SQVTM; CDR2 reads ANQGSEA. This CDR3 has 13 amino acids. The CDR3 spells CSVEVVRGDTQYF. The DNA of the CDR3 is TGCAGCGTTGAGGTAGTCAGAGGGGATACGCAGTATTTT.

The gene calls are TRBV4-3 and TRBJ1-6, with D tentatively TRBD1 (5 bases). This CDR3 contains 15 residues. V shed 0 bases and J shed 7 bases, with 10 bases lying between them. CDR1 and CDR2 from the germline V gene are LGHNA and YSLEER. The CDR3 sequence is CASSQDWGLNSPLHF. The CDR3 nucleotides read TGCGCCAGCAGCCAAGATTGGGGACTAAATTCACCCCTCCACTTT.

For this clone: Other nucleotide sequences in the sample specify the same CDR3. The V and J genes are TRBV7-2 and TRBJ1-1, with D unresolved. Germline CDR1 SGHTA, CDR2 FQGNSA. V lost 1 base and J lost 1, with 4 bases in between. CDR3 size: 13 residues. In DNA, the CDR3 is TGTGCCAGCAGCTTAGGGAGGAACACTGAAGCTTTCTTT. Its translation: CASSLGRNTEAFF.

CDR3 amino acids: CASSLTGTIIYEQYF. The CDR3 bases are TGTGCCAGCAGTTTGACAGGCACAATCATCTACGAGCAGTACTTC. J is TRBJ2-7 and V is TRBV28, with a weak D call TRBD1 (6 bases). CDR1 is MDHEN and CDR2 is SYDVKM in the germline V gene. The CDR3 is 15 residues long. Trimming shortened V by 3 bases and J by 3 bases, and 15 bases separated the two germline ends.

This chain connects TRBV2 to TRBJ2-3, with D uncertain. The CDR3 covers 15 residues. The V gene lost 4 bases and the J gene lost 0 bases, with 11 bases spanning the gap. Germline V lookup: CDR1 SNHLY, CDR2 FYNNEI. For the CDR3, the DNA is TGTGCCAGCAGTGGGAGAAACCCAAGCACAGATACGCAGTATTTT. Amino acids: CASSGRNPSTDTQYF.